The source of this TCR beta chain is a study of T cells in Graves' hyperthyroidism and ophthalmopathy. Background on the study: Peripheral blood was drawn at first diagnosis, prior to all treatment.

Subjects aged 18 to 65 presented with newly diagnosed hyperthyroidism of less than 2 months' duration. Exclusions: uncontrolled infection, other autoimmune disease, pregnancy, lactation. RNA transcripts gave rise to amplified TCR beta CDR3 regions. When the TCR CDR3 underwent first-round RT-PCR, the HTBI primer set was used. TCRdb re-called the multiplex PCR reads with MiXCR, one entry per CDR3 protein. The table lists approximately 260,000 distinct CDR3 sequences, 13% to 15% of them singletons. Germline V gives CDR1 MNHGY, CDR2 SVAAGI. The length of the CDR3 is 16 residues. The V gene lost 3 bases and the J gene lost 0 bases, with 14 bases spanning the gap. Broader study findings: Blood also showed most of the thyroid clonotypes that were expanded above 0.001.

This clonotype has a single count. Its matching antigen is unknown. The specimen was blood. The sequence derives from a woman aged 50 to 60 with Graves' hyperthyroidism that later progressed to Graves' ophthalmopathy. The rearrangement uses TRBV6-9 and TRBJ1-1; TRBD1 is a possible D gene (5 bases). CDR3: CASSYKSGPMNTEAFF. The DNA for the CDR3 is TGTGCCAGCAGTTACAAGTCGGGACCTATGAACACTGAAGCTTTCTTT.